The entry below gives a single T cell receptor beta chain sequence along with its context. This clonotype appeared many times. Its antigen is currently not known. No quality values exist for individual bases; no much larger clone is one base distant. Amplification of TCR beta CDR3 regions was carried out from RNA transcripts. For the first round of RT-PCR on the TCR CDR3, the HTBI primer set was used together with the Qiagen OneStep RT-PCR kit. The libraries were constructed in a second round of multiplex PCR and then size-selected and purified. The libraries were sequenced on an Illumina HiSeq2000 using paired-end 100 bp reads. On the study's bioinformatics: SOAPnuke was used to process the raw data, removing reads that contained adapters or uncalled bases, had a mean Phred below 15, or lacked an exact match to the constant primer or identifier. COPE v1.2.5 was used to merge high-quality paired reads, and clonotypes were defined as unique nucleotide sequences. MiTCR v1.1 was used to align clonotypes to the IMGT TRBV, TRBD and TRBJ reference segments. Analysis was restricted to V-J combinations with a frequency above 0.0001, which covered about 99% of repertoires. A TCS score was defined as the ratio of F50 (clonal expansion) to E x V (chaos), with BLOSUM62-based TCRdist applied between CDR3 peptides within each V-J. Welch's t-statistics and random forest reduced approximately 520 V-J features to about 12, which were used in a naive Bayes classifier (R e1071). The public reads were reprocessed in TCRdb via fastp at Q25 and MiXCR, keeping in-frame beta chains. Rows matching on CDR3 protein sequence are summarized as one entry with the most common DNA and genes. TCRdb's processing, not the study's, gives the V and J calls here. The sample includes about 420,000 distinct CDR3 sequences, with approximately 15% observed a single time. The top ten clones comprise 5.3% of the sample.

The data were obtained in a study of T cells in Graves' hyperthyroidism and ophthalmopathy (dated by TCRdb to between 2018 and 2021). Regarding the complete study: Peripheral blood was sampled at the time of initial diagnosis, prior to any treatment. Once sampling was done, hyperthyroidism patients were given methimazole at a starting dose of 30 mg daily, whereas ophthalmopathy patients were given high-dose intravenous methylprednisolone. To identify distinguishing TCR V-J signatures, a discovery cohort of 100 patients was used, comprising 43 with Graves' ophthalmopathy and under 60 with stable Graves' hyperthyroidism. The paper reports TCR Vbeta CDR3 sequencing of over 130 peripheral blood samples: 40 to 45 ophthalmopathy, about 75 hyperthyroidism and 17 progressor patients. In addition, the study compared T-cell repertoires in thyroid tissue and in blood from about 6 Graves' hyperthyroidism patients. Whether ophthalmopathy could be predicted prospectively was tested in an independent validation cohort made up of approximately 19 hyperthyroidism patients plus 17 patients who later progressed to ophthalmopathy. The 75 to 100 discovery patients were randomly split 7:3 into training and test sets.

Stable Graves' hyperthyroidism was defined as no progression to ophthalmopathy during 18 months of follow-up. Hyperthyroidism patients were newly diagnosed, with disease duration under 2 months, and aged 18 to 65 years. The study excluded patients with uncontrolled infections, other autoimmune diseases, pregnancy or lactation. Clinical symptoms, serum thyroxine and TRAb, thyroid ultrasound, and orbital computed tomography formed the basis for the diagnoses. Ficoll-Paque density gradient centrifugation was used to isolate PBMCs from under 11 ml of fresh peripheral blood. Trizol reagent was used to extract total RNA, and RNA quality was then checked on an Agilent 2100 Bioanalyzer. The paper as a whole reports these results and caveats: No statistical method was used to set the sample size in advance, and investigators knew the group allocation. A model built on a 13 V-J signature distinguished ophthalmopathy from stable hyperthyroidism, reaching 85% to 90% sensitivity and about 81% specificity in cross-validation and 80%/75% in testing. During validation, the model predicted progression to ophthalmopathy a median of roughly 7.1 months ahead of onset, with almost 71% sensitivity and about 75% specificity. Blood samples also contained most of the expanded thyroid clonotypes (frequency above 0.001), which suggests that blood repertoires may reflect thyroid immune responses.

Via the germline V gene, CDR1 is MNHNS and CDR2 SASEGT. Relative to germline, V is 5 bases shorter and J is 5 bases shorter, with 16 bases between their ends. The CDR3 contains 15 residues, cysteine and phenylalanine counted. CDR3 DNA only is kept here, 45 bases in frame from base 1. The TCR comes from a young woman with Graves' hyperthyroidism. The sample taken for sequencing was blood. Here the chain combines TRBV6-1 and TRBJ1-5; a tentative D call is TRBD1 (5 bases match). CDR3 sequence: CASSHGTGYDQPQHF. The DNA is TGTGCCAGCAGTCACGGGACCGGTTATGATCAGCCCCAGCATTTT.